The rows below give T cell receptor beta chains drawn from one sample of a study of Graves' ophthalmopathy and Graves' hyperthyroidism. TCRdb recomputed calls from the multiplex PCR reads with MiXCR, one row per CDR3 protein. Among about 550,000 distinct CDR3 sequences, less than 40% were seen once, and the ten largest hold about 4.2%. Sequenced sample: peripheral blood or thyroid tissue (not recorded which). The receptors were gathered from an adult man with Graves' hyperthyroidism. CDR3s include the opening cysteine and the closing phenylalanine or tryptophan. D genes are given only for firm matches. Clone size is shown for a subset of rows, as once, few, many or a class of expanded clone.

clone size,J gene,D gene,V gene,CDR3 DNA,CDR3 protein
-,TRBJ2-1,-,TRBV12-3/TRBV12-4,TGTGCCAGCAGTCGGAGCCGGGACAATGAGCAGTTCTTC,CASSRSRDNEQFF
-,TRBJ2-1,TRBD1,TRBV7-9,TGTGCCAGCAGCTATCCACCTTGGACAGGGAACAATGAGCAGTTCTTC,CASSYPPWTGNNEQFF
few,TRBJ1-1,-,TRBV7-2,TGTGCCAGCAGCTTTAGCGGGATTCAGAACACTGAAGCTTTCTTT,CASSFSGIQNTEAFF
-,TRBJ2-7,-,TRBV14,TGTGCCAGCAGCCAAGACGGAGGGGGGGCCCCAGGCTACGAGCAGTACTTC,CASSQDGGGAPGYEQYF
-,TRBJ1-1,-,TRBV19,TGTGCCAGTAGTATAGCCGGGCAGCAGAACACTGAAGCTTTCTTT,CASSIAGQQNTEAFF
-,TRBJ1-1,TRBD1,TRBV6-1,TGTGCCGGCAGCGCAGGACAGGGGATGAGAAGCTCTGAAGCTTTCTTT,CAGSAGQGMRSSEAFF
-,TRBJ1-2,TRBD1,TRBV27,TGTGCCAGCAGTGGTAGACAGGGAATGGACTATGGCTACACCTTC,CASSGRQGMDYGYTF
-,TRBJ2-3,-,TRBV2,TGTGCCAGCAGCCAGGGGGGTTATGTCACAGATACGCAGTATTTT,CASSQGGYVTDTQYF
many,TRBJ1-1,-,TRBV25-1,TGTGCCAGTGCGAACACTGAAGCTTTCTTT,CASANTEAFF
-,TRBJ2-7,TRBD1,TRBV4-1,TGCGCCAGCAGCCAAGATGTGGAAGGACAGGGATTCTGTGAGCAGTACTTC,CASSQDVEGQGFCEQYF
few,TRBJ2-3,TRBD2,TRBV24-1,TGTGCCACCAGTCGGACTAGCGGGAGTATTATGGATACGCAGTATTTT,CATSRTSGSIMDTQYF
-,TRBJ1-4,-,TRBV2,TGTGACCCACAAGGAGGGGACGAAAAACTGTTTTTC,CDPQGGDEKLFF